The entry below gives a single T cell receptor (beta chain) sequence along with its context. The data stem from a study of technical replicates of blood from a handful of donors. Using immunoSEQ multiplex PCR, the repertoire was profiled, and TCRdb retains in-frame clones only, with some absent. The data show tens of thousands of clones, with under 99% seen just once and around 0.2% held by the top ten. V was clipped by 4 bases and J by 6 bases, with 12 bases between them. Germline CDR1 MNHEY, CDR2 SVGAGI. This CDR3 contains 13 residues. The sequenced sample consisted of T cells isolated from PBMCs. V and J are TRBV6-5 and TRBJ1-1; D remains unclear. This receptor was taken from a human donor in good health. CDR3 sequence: CASSSSPRAEAFF. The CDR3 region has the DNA TGTGCCAGCAGTTCCTCCCCTCGGGCTGAAGCTTTCTTT.